These 30 T cell receptor beta chains originate from one sample sequenced in a study of shared clonotypes between healthy human individuals. Clones were sequenced by immunoSEQ multiplex PCR, and TCRdb holds only the in-frame ones, with some missing. The repertoire includes about 1.5 million clones, under 99% of them detected once, and 0.45% sits in the top ten. The sequenced sample consisted of naive CD4+ T cells sorted from blood. Subset of the sample: CD45RA+ positively selected. The receptors shown here come from a man younger than 45 in good health.

The chain couples TRBV27 to TRBJ2-7, with 7 bases matching TRBD1. Germline V CDR1 and CDR2: MNHEY, SMNVEV (reference sequence). CDR3 length: 15 amino acids. J gave up 3 bases and V 4 bases, and 9 bases lay outside the gene matches. The CDR3 nucleotides read TGTGCCAGCAGTTCCTACACAGGACAGGTCTACGAGCAGTACTTC. This translates into CASSSYTGQVYEQYF.

CDR3 sequence reads: CASSRGREQYF. CDR3 nucleotide sequence: TGTGCCAGCAGTAGGGGTCGAGAGCAGTACTTC. V is TRBV28 and J is TRBJ2-7; weak D call: TRBD1 (5 bases). The CDR3 has 11 amino acids. Germline CDR1 reads MDHEN; CDR2 reads SYDVKM. Deletions cut 5 bases from V and 7 bases from J, with 9 bases between.

The chain has TRBV9 and TRBJ1-3; D remains unclear. In germline, CDR1 is SGDLS, CDR2 YYNGEE. Trimming cost V 1 base and J 3 bases, with 8 bases left between them. The length of the CDR3 is 14 residues. The CDR3 nucleotides read TGTGCCAGCAGCGTATCGCATCTTGGAAACACCATATATTTT. Translated, it gives CASSVSHLGNTIYF.

This chain connects TRBV18 to TRBJ2-5; D is unresolved. Germline V gene sequence: CDR1 KGHSH, CDR2 LQKENI. The CDR3 is 13 residues long. With 4 bases removed from V and 1 base from J, the gap between germline ends came to 7 bases. The CDR3 DNA reads as TGTGCCAGCTCACGGAACGGCCAAGAGACCCAGTACTTC. Protein product: CASSRNGQETQYF.

The gene calls are TRBV19 and TRBJ2-1, with D possibly matching TRBD2 (5 bases). In germline, CDR1 is LNHDA, CDR2 SQIVND (reference sequence). Trimming removed 11 bases at V and 0 bases at J, with 14 bases between. The CDR3 extends over 14 amino acids. The CDR3 nucleotides are TGTGCCGTCGGGGATCAAAACTCCTACAATGAGCAGTTCTTC. This gives the protein CAVGDQNSYNEQFF.

This chain uses TRBV27 with TRBJ2-2; 7 bases are shared with TRBD1. CDR3 length equals 17 residues. The J segment lost 4 bases and the V segment lost 7 bases, leaving 15 bases of the junction unmatched. Per the germline V gene, CDR1 is MNHEY and CDR2 is SMNVEV (reference sequence). The CDR3 is CASTRGPRGLSTGELFF. CDR3 sequence (DNA): TGTGCCAGCACCCGGGGTCCCAGGGGGTTGAGCACCGGGGAGCTGTTTTTT.

The genes are TRBV18 and TRBJ2-1, with 9 bases fitting TRBD1. CDR1 is KGHSH and CDR2 is LQKENI in the germline V gene. CDR3 length: 16 amino acids. J lost 6 bases, V lost 2 bases, and 8 bases had no gene match. The CDR3 reads CASSPFQGQGPNEQFF. Written as DNA, the CDR3 is TGTGCCAGCTCACCATTCCAGGGACAGGGACCCAATGAGCAGTTCTTC.

V is TRBV4-1 and J is TRBJ2-1; TRBD1 matches 7 bases. Per the germline V gene, CDR1 is MGHRA and CDR2 is YSYEKL. CDR3 size: 16 residues. V trimming: 1 base; J trimming: 4 bases; junction bases outside the gene matches: 7. The CDR3 DNA reads as TGCGCCAGCAGCCAAGGCCCCGGGACAGAATACAATGAGCAGTTCTTC. It encodes CASSQGPGTEYNEQFF.

CDR3 amino acids: CASSVGLLETGDTEAFF. The CDR3 region has the DNA TGTGCCAGCAGCGTAGGCCTCCTGGAGACAGGGGATACTGAAGCTTTCTTT. The chain joins TRBV9 to TRBJ1-1; TRBD1 aligns across 8 bases. Germline lookup yields CDR1 SGDLS and CDR2 YYNGEE. With 0 bases clipped from V and 5 bases from J, the junction kept 12 bases outside the gene matches. The CDR3 length is 17 residues.

V usage is TRBV19 and J usage is TRBJ1-5; TRBD1 might be the D (6 bases). V lost 6 bases and J 7 bases, leaving 16 bases between the germline ends. Germline loops: CDR1 LNHDA, CDR2 SQIVND (reference sequence). This CDR3 region has 14 residues. The CDR3 spells CASSVTGSGQPQHF. CDR3 in DNA: TGTGCCAGTAGCGTGACAGGCAGTGGGCAGCCCCAGCATTTT.

The chain recombines TRBV30 with TRBJ1-2; D remains ambiguous. Germline loops: CDR1 GTSNPN, CDR2 SVGIG (reference sequence). Deletions cut 2 bases from V and 6 bases from J, with 16 bases between. The CDR3 extends over 14 amino acids. This CDR3 is CAWSPRLRTDGYTF. CDR3 nucleotide sequence: TGTGCCTGGAGTCCCCGTCTCCGGACGGATGGCTACACCTTC.

The CDR3 loop reads CASSQGTLQHLTTVYNEQFF. DNA of the CDR3: TGTGCCAGCAGCCAAGGAACTCTTCAGCATTTGACTACGGTATACAATGAGCAGTTCTTC. The V and J genes are TRBV14 and TRBJ2-1; D is possibly TRBD2 (5 bases). V was clipped by 1 base and J by 4 bases, with 26 bases between them. Germline loops: CDR1 SGHDN, CDR2 FVKESK. The CDR3 loop spans 20 amino acids.

Turning to this clone: At one boundary the junction diverges from the germline segment, which might be a read error. CDR3 residues: CASSPFQREKGEQYF. CDR3 bases: TGTGCTAGCAGCCCCTTCCAGCGGGAGAAGGGCGAGCAGTACTTC. This sequence joins TRBV7-7 and TRBJ2-7; 8 positions agree with TRBD2. This CDR3 has 15 amino acids. The germline gives CDR1 SSHAT, CDR2 FNYEAQ (reference sequence).

The chain carries TRBV7-2 and TRBJ2-7; D is unresolved. CDR1 is SGHTA and CDR2 is FQGNSA in the germline V gene. Trimming took off 0 bases at V and 1 base at J, with 10 bases between the two ends. The CDR3 runs to 15 residues. As DNA, the CDR3 is TGTGCCAGCAGCTTAGCTCCTCGGCAGTCCTACGAGCAGTACTTC. Its protein product is CASSLAPRQSYEQYF.

The rearrangement joins TRBV5-6 to TRBJ1-1, with D maybe TRBD1 (5 bases). The CDR3 is 13 residues long. Germline V gene lookup returns CDR1 SGHDT and CDR2 YYEEEE. V lost 1 base to trimming and J lost 8 bases, with 12 bases between them. The CDR3 protein is CASSLWRGVEAFF. Written as DNA, the CDR3 is TGTGCCAGCAGCTTGTGGCGGGGGGTGGAAGCTTTCTTT.

The chain uses TRBV2 and TRBJ2-5, with 8 bases lining up with TRBD1. The V gene end was trimmed by 2 bases and the J gene end by 4 bases; junction bases not matched to a gene: 3. Germline CDR1 SNHLY, CDR2 FYNNEI. There are 14 residues in the CDR3. For the CDR3, the DNA is TGTGCCAGCAGTGAATGGCAGGGGGCAGAGACCCAGTACTTC. This gives the protein CASSEWQGAETQYF.

This clone was seen a single time. The genes are TRBV19 and TRBJ2-3; 8 nucleotides align to TRBD1. J gave up 3 bases and V 5 bases, and 4 bases lay outside the gene matches. This CDR3 has 14 amino acids. Germline values: CDR1 LNHDA, CDR2 SQIVND (reference sequence). CDR3 sequence (DNA): TGTGCCAGTAGTCAGGGGGCGCGAACAGATACGCAGTATTTT. Amino acids: CASSQGARTDTQYF.

V gene TRBV30 combines with J gene TRBJ2-7, with 7 positions matching TRBD2. After removal of 0 bases from V and 2 bases from J, the junction contained 10 bases not matched to a gene. Per the germline V gene, CDR1 is GTSNPN and CDR2 is SVGIG (reference sequence). This CDR3 is 16 amino acids long. Here the CDR3 DNA reads TGTGCCTGGAGTGTAGCGGGACGGTTCGCTCCCTACGAGCAGTACTTC. It is translated as CAWSVAGRFAPYEQYF.

This rearrangement joins TRBV14 to TRBJ2-1; possible D gene TRBD2, 6 bases. Between the trimmed V and J ends, which lost 1 base and 14 bases, there was a span of 15 bases. The CDR3 is 13 amino acids. CDR1 SGHDN and CDR2 FVKESK come from the germline V gene. The CDR3 DNA reads TGTGCCAGCAGCCAAGCGGGAGCCTTCACTGAGTTCTTC. This translates into CASSQAGAFTEFF.

This clone is a singleton in its sample. J is TRBJ2-7 and V is TRBV10-1; no reliable D call. The V and J ends lost 4 bases and 3 bases respectively, with 10 bases between them. The CDR3 contains 13 residues. CDR1 is WNHNN, CDR2 SYGVQD, per germline (reference sequence). Written as DNA, the CDR3 is TGCGCCAGCAGTGTTTCCAAGGGCTACGAGCAGTACTTC. Translation: CASSVSKGYEQYF.

CDR3 sequence reads: CASSLRGSGEQYF. The CDR3 DNA reads TGTGCCAGCAGCTTAAGGGGTTCGGGTGAGCAGTACTTC. This rearrangement joins TRBV11-3 to TRBJ2-7, with D maybe TRBD1 (5 bases). V lost 2 bases and J lost 7, with 12 bases in between. Germline loops: CDR1 SGHNT, CDR2 YENEEA. The CDR3 is made up of 13 amino acids.

The chain combines TRBV10-1 with TRBJ1-1; D remains ambiguous. The CDR3 loop spans 14 amino acids. Germline V CDR1 and CDR2: WNHNN, SYGVQD (reference sequence). The ends were cut back, 5 bases at V and 3 bases at J, with 13 bases in the middle. The CDR3: CASSFSPGDTEAFF. As DNA, the CDR3 is TGCGCCAGCAGTTTCAGCCCTGGCGACACTGAAGCTTTCTTT.

The chain combines TRBV2 with TRBJ1-4; D call uncertain. This CDR3 comprises 13 residues. CDR1 is SNHLY and CDR2 is FYNNEI in the germline V gene. Trimming cost V 6 bases and J 8 bases, with 13 bases left between them. CDR3 in amino acids: CASSAAPLEKLFF. In nucleotides, the CDR3 is TGTGCCAGCAGCGCCGCCCCGTTAGAAAAACTGTTTTTT.

V usage is TRBV10-3 and J usage is TRBJ2-1, with D perhaps TRBD1 (6 bases). Germline V gene sequence: CDR1 ENHRY, CDR2 SYGVKD. Trimming cost V 4 bases and J 6 bases, with 13 bases left between them. This CDR3 is built from 14 residues. CDR3 sequence: CAISVQQGFNEQFF. The CDR3 DNA reads TGTGCCATCAGTGTTCAACAGGGATTCAATGAGCAGTTCTTC.

CDR3 residues: CASSPTGITDTQYF. The CDR3 DNA reads TGTGCCAGCAGCCCGACAGGGATTACAGATACGCAGTATTTT. The rearrangement links TRBV2 to TRBJ2-3; the match to TRBD1 covers 7 bases. The germline gives CDR1 SNHLY, CDR2 FYNNEI. V lost 6 bases to trimming and J lost 3 bases; unmatched junction nucleotides: 6. This CDR3 region has 14 residues.

This rearrangement joins TRBV29-1 to TRBJ2-7, with D possibly TRBD2 on 5 matching bases. V was shortened by 6 bases and J by 6 bases, with 15 bases between the two germline ends. The CDR3 loop spans 12 amino acids. Germline CDR1 reads SQVTM; CDR2 reads ANQGSEA. This CDR3 reads CSVGETRLEQYF. The CDR3 nucleotides are TGCAGCGTGGGAGAGACACGTCTCGAGCAGTACTTC.

V and J are TRBV5-4 and TRBJ2-3, with a possible D match to TRBD2 (6 bases). The length of the CDR3 is 15 residues. V gave up 2 bases and J gave up 1 base, with 11 bases separating them. Germline V gene lookup returns CDR1 SGHNT and CDR2 YYREEE (reference sequence). The CDR3 sequence is CASSLREYGTDTQYF. The CDR3, as DNA: TGTGCCAGCAGCTTACGGGAGTACGGCACAGATACGCAGTATTTT.

This chain connects TRBV2 to TRBJ2-1; TRBD2 might be the D (6 bases). Germline lookup yields CDR1 SNHLY and CDR2 FYNNEI. Trimming shortened V by 5 bases and J by 3 bases, and 11 bases separated the two germline ends. The CDR3 consists of 14 residues. The CDR3 region has the DNA TGTGCCAGCAGTTCGGACTACCTCTACAATGAGCAGTTCTTC. Encoded protein: CASSSDYLYNEQFF. The whole variable domain, filled in from reference TRBV2 and TRBJ2-1, reads EPEVTQTPSHQVTQMGQEVILRCVPISNHLYFYWYRQILGQKVEFLVSFYNNEISEKSEIFDDQFSVERPDGSNFTLKIRSTKLEDSAMYFCASSSDYLYNEQFFGPGTRLTVL.

The gene calls are TRBV5-1 and TRBJ2-5; the D is unclear. The CDR3 spans 13 residues. V was cut by 5 bases and J by 0 bases, with 8 bases left in between. Germline V gene data show CDR1 as SGHRS and CDR2 as YFSETQ. The CDR3 DNA is TGCGCCAGCAGAGGGCCGTACCAAGAGACCCAGTACTTC. This codes for CASRGPYQETQYF.

The V and J genes are TRBV6-1 and TRBJ1-5; no clear D. V lost 6 bases, J lost 3 bases, and 12 bases lay in between. CDR1 is MNHNS and CDR2 is SASEGT in the germline V gene. CDR3 length: 14 residues. The CDR3 region has the DNA TGTGCCAGCAGGGTTGTGGCGGACAATCAGCCCCAGCATTTT. Translation: CASRVVADNQPQHF.